The T cell receptor (beta chain) under discussion was sequenced for a study of cytomegalovirus exposure and HLA in healthy donors. Study-wide background: Tens of millions of unique TCR sequences came from HLA-typed donors in an early release. In terms of ancestry, the Caucasian-associated cluster contained roughly 81% of the 398 genotyped donors.

The V end lost 6 bases, the J end lost 5 bases, and 20 bases lay between the germline ends. Germline V CDR1 and CDR2: SEHNR, FQNEAQ (reference sequence). CDR3 size: 16 residues. PCR was performed using 60 Vbeta and 13 Jbeta primers. The assay was immunoSEQ multiplex PCR, and TCRdb's table has in-frame clones only and misses some. The profile shows 150,000 to 200,000 clones, 65% to 85% of them singletons. Sequencing input: PBMCs. The V and J genes are TRBV7-9 and TRBJ2-1; the D gene is possibly TRBD1 (6 bases). The TCR comes from a woman between 25 and 40 years old in good health and CMV-seropositive. In DNA, the CDR3 is TGTGCCAGCAGACGGTTGGGAGCAGGGGTACACAATGAGCAGTTCTTC. This encodes CASRRLGAGVHNEQFF.